This T cell receptor beta chain was profiled in a study of a mutant IDH1 vaccine in newly diagnosed glioma. Study context: The study started vaccination 4-6 weeks after radiotherapy alone, or with temozolomide cycles.

Described time point: week 23, last vaccination. Mutant IDH1 20-mer peptide, at 300 ug, made up each vaccine dose, with topical imiquimod. Assay used: immunoSEQ multiplex PCR; TCRdb lists only in-frame clones, some missing. The sample lists about 60,000 clones; 84% were seen once. As concerns this clone: The antigen is unknown.

J lost 0 bases, V lost 1 base, and 8 bases had no gene match. Germline CDR1 is SGHVS and CDR2 is FQNEAQ. CDR3 size: 18 residues. The gene calls are TRBV7-8 and TRBJ2-1; 8 nucleotides align to TRBD2. Material: PBMCs, obtained from a glioma patient whose treatment included an IDH1 peptide vaccine. The sequence was collected from a man aged 18-30 years with glioma. The CDR3: CASSLDSRAGGSYNEQFF. CDR3 DNA: TGTGCCAGCAGCTTAGATTCTCGGGCGGGAGGCTCCTACAATGAGCAGTTCTTC.